The clone carrying this T cell receptor beta chain was recorded many times. For repertoire sequencing, the TCR beta CDR3 regions were amplified from RNA transcripts. After a first-round RT-PCR with HTBI primers, a second-round multiplex PCR was run. TCRdb itself ran the multiplex PCR reads through MiXCR, one entry per CDR3 protein. The sample yields roughly 400,000 distinct CDR3 sequences, around 19% seen once. This sample is drawn from a study of Graves' ophthalmopathy and Graves' hyperthyroidism. Trimming removed 7 bases at V and 4 bases at J, with 14 bases between. Germline loops: CDR1 SGDLS, CDR2 YYNGEE. CDR3 length: 13 residues.

The specimen was peripheral blood. This rearrangement joins TRBV9 to TRBJ1-1, with a tentative D call TRBD1 (6 bases). This TCR derives from a woman aged 18-35 years with Graves' ophthalmopathy. The CDR3: CASGGGGGTEAFF. CDR3 sequence (DNA): TGTGCCAGCGGCGGGGGCGGTGGCACTGAAGCTTTCTTT.